This is a list of T cell receptor beta chains from one sample in a study of blood T cell repertoires in COVID-19. This table comes from immunoSEQ multiplex PCR, and its TCRdb copy is limited to in-frame clones, with some not included. There are under 150,000 clones in the sample; roughly 84% occur only once, and about 8.5% lies in the top ten. Sequenced input: peripheral blood. Every receptor here comes from a woman between 40 and 55 years old with acute or convalescent COVID-19. CDR3s include the opening cysteine and the closing phenylalanine or tryptophan. The order of the fields is CDR3 protein, J gene, V gene, clone size. Where a row states a size, it is once, few, many or the class of an expanded clone; other rows omit it.

CASSQERLGAGNQPQHF TRBJ1-5 TRBV4-2 NA
CASRVLSYYGYTF TRBJ1-2 TRBV19 NA
CASGVGGGGVLETQYF TRBJ2-5 TRBV7-7 NA
CASSLEQGRQGYTF TRBJ1-2 TRBV5-1 NA
CASSGNRGVYGYTF TRBJ1-2 TRBV25-1 once
CASNPRGARGTQYF TRBJ2-3 TRBV6-5 NA
CASSPPGVDGYTF TRBJ1-2 TRBV18 once
CAWSPRGRISGNTIYF TRBJ1-3 TRBV30 once
CARGQGASTDTQYF TRBJ2-3 TRBV2 NA
CASSWEGTSGGSEQFF TRBJ2-1 TRBV7-2 NA
CASSPVGFSTDTQYF TRBJ2-3 TRBV7-6 NA
CASSFRLAGGPVDEQFF TRBJ2-1 TRBV7-2 NA
CASSYRAGGYTF TRBJ1-2 TRBV6-2/TRBV6-3 NA
CASSLPRQDSPLHF TRBJ1-6 TRBV5-1 few
CASSRRGALSQPQHF TRBJ1-5 TRBV5-6 once
CASSLRGLNTEAFF TRBJ1-1 TRBV5-6 NA
CASSRQGAVSYGYTF TRBJ1-2 TRBV7-9 NA
CASSRGGAGNNEQFF TRBJ2-1 TRBV5-1 NA
CASSLVGANEQFF TRBJ2-1 TRBV12-3/TRBV12-4 NA
CASSPRTAHNSPLHF TRBJ1-6 TRBV3-1/TRBV3-2 NA
CASSPGTGGVGRDF TRBJ2-7 TRBV5-6 NA
CASSQKGSGGWDGYTF TRBJ1-2 TRBV3-1/TRBV3-2 NA
CASSTSGGAGEQFF TRBJ2-1 TRBV19 NA
CAWRDNRDTEAFF TRBJ1-1 TRBV30 NA